One and the same sample provided the 30 T cell receptor beta chains below, sequenced in a study of OX40 agonist ivuxolimab in advanced cancers. Assay used: immunoSEQ multiplex PCR; TCRdb lists only in-frame clones, some missing. The sample shows fewer than 55,000 clones, around 80% of them seen only once. Material: CD4+ or CD8+ T cells sorted from blood, obtained in a trial of the OX40 agonist ivuxolimab. These receptors came from an adult with an advanced solid tumor such as melanoma, head and neck, liver or kidney cancer.

J is TRBJ2-7 and V is TRBV7-2; 8 nucleotides match TRBD2. After removal of 5 bases from V and 7 bases from J, the junction contained 13 bases not matched to a gene. The germline CDR1 and CDR2 sequences are SGHTA and FQGNSA. CDR3 length: 15 amino acids. DNA for the CDR3: TGTGCCAGCAGCATGACGGGACTAGGAGGATTTGAGCAGTACTTC. This translates into CASSMTGLGGFEQYF.

The chain is built from TRBV5-4 and TRBJ2-2; 9 nucleotides align to TRBD2. Germline CDR1 reads SGHNT; CDR2 reads YYREEE (reference sequence). This CDR3 is built from 16 residues. J gave up 1 base and V 0 bases, and 1 base lay outside the gene matches. CDR3 coding DNA: TGTGCCAGCAGCTTGGGACTAGCGGTGAACACCGGGGAGCTGTTTTTT. Protein product: CASSLGLAVNTGELFF. Filled out from reference TRBV5-4 and TRBJ2-2, the complete variable domain reads ETGVTQSPTHLIKTRGQQVTLRCSSQSGHNTVSWYQQALGQGPQFIFQYYREEENGRGNFPPRFSGLQFPNYSSELNVNALELDDSALYLCASSLGLAVNTGELFFGEGSRLTVL.

This clone is a singleton in its sample. This chain connects TRBV19 to TRBJ2-3; 9 bases are a match to TRBD2. The CDR3 extends over 17 amino acids. Germline-derived CDR1 and CDR2 are LNHDA and SQIVND (reference sequence). V trimming: 0 bases; J trimming: 4 bases; junction bases outside the gene matches: 8. CDR3: CASSIEMVLAGSDTQYF. The CDR3 nucleotides are TGTGCCAGTAGTATAGAGATGGTTCTAGCGGGGTCAGATACGCAGTATTTT.

This rearrangement joins TRBV6-6 to TRBJ2-2, with D tentatively TRBD2 (6 bases). This CDR3 is 14 amino acids long. V dropped 8 bases and J dropped 4 bases, with 14 bases sitting between them. From germline, CDR1 is MNHNY and CDR2 SVGAGI (reference sequence). CDR3 nucleotide sequence: TGTGCCAGCGCTCTGATGGGGGGCACCGGGGAGCTGTTTTTT. Its protein is CASALMGGTGELFF.

V is TRBV15 and J is TRBJ2-3; 10 bases fit TRBD1. Germline trimming cut 6 bases from V and 2 bases from J; bases unmatched to any gene: 8. Germline V gene lookup returns CDR1 LNHNV and CDR2 YYDKDF (reference sequence). The CDR3 totals 16 residues. The DNA of the CDR3 is TGTGCCACCAGGGCCCGGACAGGGGGTTCCACAGATACGCAGTATTTT. Protein: CATRARTGGSTDTQYF.

The CDR3 protein is CASSVDWAGELFF. CDR3 bases: TGTGCCAGCAGCGTAGACTGGGCCGGGGAGCTGTTTTTT. This chain uses TRBV9 with TRBJ2-2; D is unclear. Germline assignment: CDR1 SGDLS and CDR2 YYNGEE. V shed 0 bases and J shed 6 bases, with 6 bases lying between them. CDR3 size: 13 residues.

The chain links TRBV4-3 to TRBJ1-3; D is ambiguous. The germline V and J ends were trimmed by 0 bases and 2 bases, with 8 bases remaining between them. The CDR3 is made up of 15 amino acids. Germline V gene sequence: CDR1 LGHNA, CDR2 YSLEER. CDR3 bases: TGCGCCAGCAGCCAAGATCAAGGGCCTGGAAACACCATATATTTT. Protein sequence: CASSQDQGPGNTIYF.

This chain uses TRBV2 with TRBJ2-3; 9 bases map to TRBD1. V lost 3 bases to trimming and J lost 3 bases; unmatched junction nucleotides: 7. There are 16 residues in the CDR3. Germline V lookup: CDR1 SNHLY, CDR2 FYNNEI. CDR3 nucleotide sequence: TGTGCCAGCAGTGAGCCAGGACAGGGGAGGACAGATACGCAGTATTTT. Translating gives CASSEPGQGRTDTQYF.

This chain links TRBV6-5 with TRBJ1-1; a possible D gene is TRBD1 (5 bases). CDR1 is MNHEY and CDR2 is SVGAGI in the germline V gene. CDR3 length: 14 residues. V was trimmed by 0 bases and J by 6 bases, leaving 11 bases between them. The CDR3 is CASSYSQGRAEAFF. CDR3 in DNA: TGTGCCAGCAGTTACTCCCAGGGTCGGGCTGAAGCTTTCTTT.

The chain employs TRBV29-1 and TRBJ2-2; D is perhaps TRBD1 or TRBD2 (5 bases each). The germline V gene encodes CDR1 SQVTM and CDR2 ANQGSEA. This CDR3 has 16 amino acids. V lost 5 bases, J lost 2 bases, and 18 bases lay in between. CDR3 protein: CSVWTPGGDNTGELFF. CDR3 DNA: TGCAGCGTTTGGACGCCTGGGGGAGATAACACCGGGGAGCTGTTTTTT.

The rearrangement uses TRBV7-2 and TRBJ2-1; D is ambiguous. Trimming left V 0 bases short and J 7 bases short, with 7 bases between. Germline-derived CDR1 and CDR2 are SGHTA and FQGNSA. CDR3 length: 13 amino acids. The CDR3 nucleotides are TGTGCCAGCAGCTTAGCGGTAGGGAATGAGCAGTTCTTC. Protein sequence: CASSLAVGNEQFF.

J is TRBJ2-5 and V is TRBV19, with TRBD2 identical over 8 bases. CDR1 and CDR2 from the germline V gene are LNHDA and SQIVND (reference sequence). V gave up 5 bases and J gave up 2 bases; unmatched junction bases: 4. The length of the CDR3 is 14 residues. CDR3 nucleotide sequence: TGTGCCAGTAGTTCCCGGGGGGGTCAAGAGACCCAGTACTTC. This encodes CASSSRGGQETQYF. The full variable domain, completed using reference TRBV19 and TRBJ2-5, is DGGITQSPKYLFRKEGQNVTLSCEQNLNHDAMYWYRQDPGQGLRLIYYSQIVNDFQKGDIAEGYSVSREKKESFPLTVTSAQKNPTAFYLCASSSRGGQETQYFGPGTRLLVL.

The V and J genes are TRBV2 and TRBJ2-3; D is ambiguous. The CDR3 consists of 14 residues. V lost 6 bases to trimming and J lost 1 base, with 11 bases between them. CDR1 is SNHLY, CDR2 FYNNEI, per germline. In DNA, the CDR3 is TGTGCCAGCAGCCCCGACGGCGGCACAGATACGCAGTATTTT. Its protein product is CASSPDGGTDTQYF.

The chain carries TRBV11-2 and TRBJ1-1, with TRBD1 matching 9 bases. This CDR3 is 16 amino acids long. Trimming at V came to 3 bases and at J to 0 bases, leaving 5 bases not matched to a gene. The germline V gene encodes CDR1 SGHAT and CDR2 FQNNGV. The CDR3 DNA sequence: TGTGCCAGCAGCTTCCGGGACAGGGCCGTGAACACTGAAGCTTTCTTT. Its translation: CASSFRDRAVNTEAFF.

This clone was seen once. The chain recombines TRBV18 with TRBJ2-1, with 7 bases matching TRBD1. Germline CDR1 and CDR2: KGHSH and LQKENI. The CDR3 sequence is 14 residues long. The V gene end was trimmed by 4 bases and the J gene end by 7 bases; junction bases not matched to a gene: 7. The DNA of the CDR3 is TGTGCCAGCTCACGCACAGAACAGGGGAATGAGCAGTTCTTC. Encoded protein: CASSRTEQGNEQFF.

This CDR3 is CASSVGTANTEAFF. CDR3 nucleotide sequence: TGTGCCAGCAGCGTGGGGACGGCGAACACTGAAGCTTTCTTT. The chain links TRBV9 to TRBJ1-1; the D gene is possibly TRBD1 (5 bases). The CDR3 totals 14 residues. Trimming removed 2 bases at V and 1 base at J, with 9 bases between. Germline V gives CDR1 SGDLS, CDR2 YYNGEE.

The rearrangement joins TRBV4-1 to TRBJ2-1, with TRBD2 matching over 13 bases. The CDR3 totals 16 residues. Germline trimming cut 4 bases from V and 6 bases from J; bases unmatched to any gene: 6. Germline-derived CDR1 and CDR2 are MGHRA and YSYEKL. CDR3 coding DNA: TGCGCCAGCAGCCGACTAGCGGGAGGTTTCTCCAATGAGCAGTTCTTC. Its translation: CASSRLAGGFSNEQFF.

The chain has TRBV28 and TRBJ2-3, with TRBD2 matching over 10 bases. V lost 5 bases to trimming and J lost 6 bases; unmatched junction nucleotides: 5. The CDR3 covers 14 residues. The germline V gene encodes CDR1 MDHEN and CDR2 SYDVKM. The CDR3 region has the DNA TGTGCCAGCAGTCCTAGCGGGGGAGCCGATACGCAGTATTTT. Translating it yields CASSPSGGADTQYF.

The V call is TRBV4-3, the J call TRBJ2-3; perhaps TRBD2 as D (6 bases). CDR1 and CDR2 (germline): LGHNA, YSLEER. This CDR3 has 16 residues. Trimming cost V 0 bases and J 5 bases, with 15 bases left between them. CDR3 amino acids: CASSQDWTGVEDTQYF. CDR3 nucleotide sequence: TGCGCCAGCAGCCAAGATTGGACGGGAGTGGAAGATACGCAGTATTTT.

This chain's CDR3 is CAWSETGANTGELFF. The CDR3 bases are TGTGCCTGGAGTGAGACGGGGGCGAACACCGGGGAGCTGTTTTTT. The chain has TRBV30 and TRBJ2-2, with D tentatively TRBD2 (6 bases). The CDR3 is 15 amino acids. The germline CDR1 and CDR2 sequences are GTSNPN and SVGIG (reference sequence). Trimming cost V 1 base and J 0 bases, with 9 bases left between them.

Only a few counts were recorded for this clone. Additional DNA sequences in this sample encode the identical CDR3. The chain combines TRBV5-1 with TRBJ2-3; 15 bases are a match to TRBD2. The CDR3 sequence is 16 residues long. Trimming removed 4 bases from V and 4 bases from J; junction bases left unmatched: 4. Germline V gene sequence: CDR1 SGHRS, CDR2 YFSETQ. The CDR3 protein is CASSRTSGGAPDTQYF. In nucleotides, the CDR3 is TGCGCCAGCAGCAGGACTAGCGGGGGGGCCCCAGATACGCAGTATTTT.

The rearrangement joins TRBV30 to TRBJ2-6; weak D call: TRBD2 (6 bases). The CDR3 is 17 residues long. Germline V gene data show CDR1 as GTSNPN and CDR2 as SVGIG (reference sequence). Trimming took 0 bases from V and 2 from J, leaving 14 bases between them. CDR3 loop: CAWSVSWGVPGANVLTF. CDR3 DNA: TGTGCCTGGAGTGTAAGTTGGGGGGTCCCTGGGGCCAACGTCCTGACTTTC.

The rearrangement joins TRBV6-5 to TRBJ2-4; 8 bases align to TRBD1. Per germline, CDR1 MNHEY and CDR2 SVGAGI. This CDR3 contains 15 residues. The J segment lost 0 bases and the V segment lost 2 bases, leaving 0 bases of the junction unmatched. In nucleotides, the CDR3 is TGTGCCAGCAGTTACCAGGGGGCAGCCAAAAACATTCAGTACTTC. Its protein is CASSYQGAAKNIQYF.

The rearrangement links TRBV7-3 to TRBJ2-7, with TRBD2 matching over 11 bases. Germline lookup yields CDR1 SGHTA and CDR2 FQGTGA. The CDR3 has 14 residues. V trimming: 3 bases; J trimming: 3 bases; junction bases outside the gene matches: 1. The CDR3 loop reads CASSLGLAVYEQYF. In nucleotides, the CDR3 is TGTGCCAGCAGCTTGGGACTAGCGGTCTACGAGCAGTACTTC.

This chain links TRBV5-1 with TRBJ2-2; TRBD1 might be the D (7 bases). Germline V gene lookup returns CDR1 SGHRS and CDR2 YFSETQ. V was cut by 1 base and J by 4 bases, with 17 bases left in between. This CDR3 spans 17 amino acids. CDR3 residues: CASSLFGGGYGTGELFF. CDR3 sequence (DNA): TGCGCCAGCAGCTTGTTCGGAGGGGGCTATGGCACCGGGGAGCTGTTTTTT.

The chain employs TRBV30 and TRBJ2-3; 7 bases fit TRBD2. Trimming cost V 5 bases and J 1 base; bases outside gene matches: 9. The CDR3 sequence is 15 residues long. The V gene's germline CDR1 is GTSNPN and CDR2 SVGIG (reference sequence). CDR3 loop: CAWRPAGVGTDTQYF. CDR3 coding DNA: TGTGCCTGGCGACCGGCGGGGGTTGGCACAGATACGCAGTATTTT.

V is TRBV19 and J is TRBJ2-6; possible D gene TRBD1, 5 bases. V lost 5 bases and J lost 0, with 14 bases in between. This CDR3 is built from 17 residues. Germline V lookup: CDR1 LNHDA, CDR2 SQIVND (reference sequence). The CDR3 loop reads CASSLQGPSSGANVLTF. CDR3 bases: TGTGCCAGTAGTCTCCAGGGTCCCAGCTCTGGGGCCAACGTCCTGACTTTC.

The genes are TRBV2 and TRBJ1-4, with 7 bases that match TRBD1. The germline CDR1 and CDR2 sequences are SNHLY and FYNNEI. Germline trimming cut 4 bases from V and 10 bases from J; bases unmatched to any gene: 3. There are 12 residues in the CDR3. The CDR3 loop reads CASSGTGRKLFF. In DNA, the CDR3 is TGTGCCAGCAGTGGGACAGGCCGAAAACTGTTTTTT.

The rearrangement links TRBV9 to TRBJ1-1; D uncertain. This CDR3 is built from 14 residues. Looked up from germline, CDR1 is SGDLS and CDR2 is YYNGEE. The V end was cut by 4 bases, the J end by 1 base, with 11 bases between. CDR3: CASSKALQNTEAFF. CDR3 DNA: TGTGCCAGCAGCAAAGCGCTCCAGAACACTGAAGCTTTCTTT. Combining the CDR3 with reference TRBV9 and TRBJ1-1 gives the whole variable domain DSGVTQTPKHLITATGQRVTLRCSPRSGDLSVYWYQQSLDQGLQFLIQYYNGEERAKGNILERFSAQQFPDLHSELNLSSLELGDSALYFCASSKALQNTEAFFGQGTRLTVV.

This clone was detected once. This CDR3 reads CASMPGGGRADTQYF. Here the CDR3 DNA reads TGTGCCAGCATGCCCGGCGGCGGGAGGGCAGATACGCAGTATTTT. The chain uses TRBV28 and TRBJ2-3; 9 bases match TRBD2. Germline CDR1 MDHEN, CDR2 SYDVKM. The CDR3 sequence is 15 residues long. Germline trimming cut 7 bases from V and 4 bases from J; bases unmatched to any gene: 9.